These 23 T cell receptor beta chains were all obtained from the same sample, sequenced in a study of T cell repertoires in cytomegalovirus infection. MiXCR was run by TCRdb on the reads, yielding one entry per CDR3 protein. The data contain a few hundred thousand distinct CDR3 sequences, approximately 14% of them singletons. Sequences were obtained from PBMCs. Every receptor here comes from a human donor in good health (CMV status not recorded). Some clones in this sample may be carry-over from other donors' samples.

The chain is built from TRBV18 and TRBJ2-3; D is possibly TRBD1 (6 bases). Trimming cost V 2 bases and J 0 bases, with 9 bases left between them. This CDR3 is 15 amino acids long. In germline, CDR1 is KGHSH, CDR2 LQKENI. The CDR3 loop reads CASSPGQSSTDTQYF. Written as DNA, the CDR3 is TGTGCCAGCTCACCAGGACAGTCTAGCACAGATACGCAGTATTTT.

This clonotype was observed at least ten times. The V and J genes are TRBV19 and TRBJ2-7; 7 bases map to TRBD1. The CDR3 spans 15 residues. Germline trimming cut 6 bases from V and 2 bases from J; bases unmatched to any gene: 10. CDR1 and CDR2 from the germline V gene are LNHDA and SQIVND (reference sequence). As DNA, the CDR3 is TGTGCCAGTAGCTCCTTCCGGACAGGAACCTACGAGCAGTACTTC. Its protein product is CASSSFRTGTYEQYF.

This clonotype has at least ten counts. This chain links TRBV5-5 with TRBJ2-3, with 11 bases identical to TRBD2. J gave up 4 bases and V 0 bases, and 10 bases lay outside the gene matches. The germline V gene encodes CDR1 SGHKS and CDR2 YYEKEE (reference sequence). This CDR3 comprises 18 residues. The CDR3 spells CASSLAVAGGPVADTQYF. The CDR3 nucleotides are TGTGCCAGCAGCTTGGCGGTAGCGGGAGGGCCAGTTGCAGATACGCAGTATTTT.

This sequence joins TRBV5-1 and TRBJ1-1; 9 nucleotides align to TRBD1. This CDR3 has 16 residues. V was pared by 6 bases and J by 0 bases, with 9 bases of the junction left unmatched. Germline lookup yields CDR1 SGHRS and CDR2 YFSETQ. CDR3 residues: CASTRRQGGMNTEAFF. The CDR3 DNA is TGCGCCAGCACTCGTAGACAGGGGGGGATGAACACTGAAGCTTTCTTT.

This clonotype occurred many times. The chain has TRBV7-2 and TRBJ2-3, with TRBD2 as a possible D gene (5 bases). CDR1 and CDR2 (germline): SGHTA, FQGNSA. Between the trimmed V and J ends, which lost 4 bases and 5 bases, there was a span of 19 bases. This CDR3 has 16 amino acids. DNA of the CDR3: TGTGCCAGCAGCTCGGACTCCATGGCGGGTGGAGATACGCAGTATTTT. This translates into CASSSDSMAGGDTQYF.

There are many counts of this clonotype. The rearrangement uses TRBV27 and TRBJ2-3, with TRBD2 identical over 16 bases. V lost 5 bases and J lost 1; bases outside the gene matches: 12. Germline loops: CDR1 MNHEY, CDR2 SMNVEV (reference sequence). CDR3 length equals 20 residues. CDR3: CASSPHRGTSGGAGTDTQYF. CDR3 bases: TGTGCCAGCAGTCCTCACCGTGGGACTAGCGGGGGGGCCGGCACAGATACGCAGTATTTT.

This clonotype came up a few times. The rearrangement links TRBV7-2 to TRBJ2-2; TRBD2 is a possible D gene (6 bases). The CDR3 covers 16 residues. Trimming left V 1 base short and J 1 base short, with 10 bases between. Germline assignment: CDR1 SGHTA and CDR2 FQGNSA. CDR3 region: CASSLGGGKNTGELFF. The CDR3 DNA reads as TGTGCCAGCAGCTTAGGAGGCGGGAAGAACACCGGGGAGCTGTTTTTT. The full variable domain, completed using reference TRBV7-2 and TRBJ2-2, is GAGVSQSPSNKVTEKGKDVELRCDPISGHTALYWYRQSLGQGLEFLIYFQGNSAPDKSGLPSDRFSAERTGGSVSTLTIQRTQQEDSAVYLCASSLGGGKNTGELFFGEGSRLTVL.

This clonotype was counted at least ten times. The J gene is TRBJ2-4, the V gene TRBV7-8, with D unclear. Germline CDR1 and CDR2: SGHVS and FQNEAQ. This CDR3 has 13 residues. The germline V and J ends were trimmed by 1 base and 5 bases, with 6 bases remaining between them. The CDR3 region is CASSLVPENIQYF. The CDR3 DNA follows: TGTGCCAGCAGCTTAGTTCCAGAAAACATTCAGTACTTC.

The CDR3, as DNA: TGTGCTAGTGGTCCATACAGGGGTCCGGTTGGTGAAGCTTTCTTT. Its protein product is CASGPYRGPVGEAFF. The gene calls are TRBV12-5 and TRBJ1-1, with 7 bases fitting TRBD1. Germline CDR1 reads LGHNT; CDR2 reads FRNRAP. J lost 7 bases, V lost 5 bases, and 13 bases had no gene match. The CDR3 contains 15 residues. The full variable domain, completed using reference TRBV12-5 and TRBJ1-1, is DARVTQTPRHKVTEMGQEVTMRCQPILGHNTVFWYRQTMMQGLELLAYFRNRAPLDDSGMPKDRFSAEMPDATLATLKIQPSEPRDSAVYFCASGPYRGPVGEAFFGQGTRLTVV.

This chain connects TRBV3-1 to TRBJ1-3, with TRBD1 matching 7 bases. The CDR3 loop spans 15 amino acids. V dropped 3 bases and J dropped 2; count of bases not matched to a gene: 4. The germline V gene encodes CDR1 LGHDT and CDR2 YNNKEL (reference sequence). The DNA for the CDR3 is TGTGCCAGCAGCCACCCAGGGGGTGCTGGAAACACCATATATTTT. Amino acid sequence: CASSHPGGAGNTIYF.

This clonotype came up many times. The chain couples TRBV20-1 to TRBJ2-3; D may be TRBD2 (7 bases). Germline V CDR1 and CDR2: DFQATT, SNEGSKA (reference sequence). The V end was cut by 7 bases, the J end by 8 bases, with 25 bases between. CDR3 size: 15 residues. This CDR3 is CSGFPGGSSSGTQYF. CDR3 in DNA: TGCAGTGGCTTCCCGGGGGGCTCCTCGAGCGGTACGCAGTATTTT.

The CDR3 DNA is TGTGCCAGCAGTGATTCGACTGGGGGGCTCTCTGGGGCCAACGTCCTGACTTTC. The encoded protein is CASSDSTGGLSGANVLTF. This chain connects TRBV6-4 to TRBJ2-6; D could derive from TRBD1 or TRBD2 (6 bases each). Germline loops: CDR1 MRHNA, CDR2 SNTAGT. Trimming removed 3 bases from V and 0 bases from J, with 15 bases in between. CDR3 length equals 18 residues.

Ten or more counts support this clonotype. The chain links TRBV12-3 or TRBV12-4 to TRBJ2-7; the D gene is possibly TRBD2 (6 bases). The length of the CDR3 is 16 residues. The germline V and J ends were trimmed by 4 bases and 6 bases, with 22 bases remaining between them. CDR3 in DNA: TGTGCCAGCAGTTGGGGTAGCGGTGCGGGAATGGGCGAGCAGTACTTC. Translation: CASSWGSGAGMGEQYF.

With respect to this clonotype: Relative to the germline gene, one junction end is altered; a read error may explain this. The chain combines TRBV4-1 with TRBJ1-1; D gene ambiguous. The CDR3 totals 16 residues. Germline V CDR1 and CDR2: MGHRA, YSYEKL. The CDR3 protein is CASTQEGIHLNTEAFF. The CDR3 coding sequence is TGCGCCAGCACCCAAGAAGGAATACACTTGAACACTGAAGCTTTCTTT.

This clonotype showed up many times. The V call is TRBV28, the J call TRBJ1-2; D uncertain. V was shortened by 7 bases and J by 4 bases, with 13 bases between the two germline ends. The germline CDR1 and CDR2 sequences are MDHEN and SYDVKM. The CDR3 covers 13 residues. The CDR3 loop reads CASTMAPLYGYTF. CDR3 DNA: TGTGCCAGCACTATGGCCCCCCTCTATGGCTACACCTTC.

At least ten counts were recorded for this clonotype. This chain uses TRBV20-1 with TRBJ1-5, with D perhaps TRBD1 (6 bases). CDR3 length: 14 residues. Trimming removed 0 bases at V and 7 bases at J, with 13 bases between. Germline CDR1 is DFQATT and CDR2 is SNEGSKA (reference sequence). CDR3 DNA sequence: TGCAGTGCTAGAGATAGTCAGGGGCACCAGCCCCAGCATTTT. Protein product: CSARDSQGHQPQHF.

A few counts support this clonotype. One end of the junction fails to match germline, which may point to a read error. The J gene is TRBJ2-7, the V gene TRBV28; 11 bases are a match to TRBD2. Germline values: CDR1 MDHEN, CDR2 SYDVKM. This CDR3 has 14 amino acids. Here the CDR3 reads CASRLAGGFYEQYF. CDR3 DNA: TGTGCCAGCCGTTTAGCGGGAGGGTTCTACGAGCAGTACTTC.

This clonotype was found many times. J is TRBJ2-3 and V is TRBV7-8; 7 bases fit TRBD2. Germline V gives CDR1 SGHVS, CDR2 FQNEAQ. This CDR3 comprises 17 residues. The trim removed 2 bases at V and 1 base at J, leaving 9 bases unmatched. The CDR3 protein is CASSLIGFLAGTDTQYF. As DNA, the CDR3 is TGTGCCAGCAGCTTAATCGGATTTCTAGCGGGCACAGATACGCAGTATTTT.

V usage is TRBV20-1 and J usage is TRBJ2-3, with TRBD1 matching over 7 bases. The germline V gene has CDR1 DFQATT and CDR2 SNEGSKA (reference sequence). CDR3 size: 13 residues. In nucleotides, the CDR3 is TGCGGGTCGGCACAGGGGTTCTCAGATACGCAGTATTTT. Protein product: CGSAQGFSDTQYF.

This clonotype was observed many times. The chain links TRBV7-8 to TRBJ1-1; maybe TRBD1 (5 bases). The V and J ends lost 5 bases and 0 bases respectively, with 10 bases between them. Germline V gives CDR1 SGHVS, CDR2 FQNEAQ. This CDR3 has 14 residues. CDR3 sequence reads: CASSTAGLNTEAFF. The DNA for the CDR3 is TGTGCCAGCAGCACCGCGGGGCTGAACACTGAAGCTTTCTTT.

This clonotype was counted ten times or more. The gene calls are TRBV7-3 and TRBJ1-2, with D possibly matching TRBD1 (6 bases). Between the trimmed V and J ends, which lost 5 bases and 7 bases, there was a span of 17 bases. The germline V gene encodes CDR1 SGHTA and CDR2 FQGTGA. The CDR3 loop spans 14 amino acids. This chain's CDR3 is CASSLRGGSRGYTF. CDR3 nucleotides: TGTGCCAGCAGCCTCAGGGGAGGTTCCCGTGGCTACACCTTC. Together with reference TRBV7-3 and TRBJ1-2, the CDR3 gives the full variable domain: GAGVSQTPSNKVTEKGKYVELRCDPISGHTALYWYRQSLGQGPEFLIYFQGTGAADDSGLPNDRFFAVRPEGSVSTLKIQRTERGDSAVYLCASSLRGGSRGYTFGSGTRLTVV.

Here the CDR3 reads CASSIRGYNYGYTF. In DNA, the CDR3 is TGTGCCAGCAGCATCCGCGGGTATAACTATGGCTACACCTTC. The rearrangement uses TRBV5-6 and TRBJ1-2; D uncertain. V dropped 4 bases and J dropped 1 base, with 11 bases sitting between them. The CDR3 is 14 amino acids. Germline V lookup: CDR1 SGHDT, CDR2 YYEEEE.

The chain employs TRBV4-1 and TRBJ1-1, with 9 bases fitting TRBD1. V gave up 2 bases and J gave up 10 bases; unmatched junction bases: 20. The CDR3 is 18 residues long. Germline V gene lookup returns CDR1 MGHRA and CDR2 YSYEKL. DNA for the CDR3: TGCGCCAGCAGCCAAAGGGGCGGGACAGGGTTATCTTCAGGAAGAGCTTTCTTT. Residues: CASSQRGGTGLSSGRAFF.